The entry that follows covers one T cell receptor beta chain sequence. What it binds is not known. The data stem from a study of T cell responses to AZD1222 COVID-19 vaccine. The wider study: Second-dose schedules of about 4 or about 12 weeks were combined. Overall study findings and caveats: Females outnumbered males among donors, who were mostly white British; clonal diversity was possibly underestimated. All repertoire sampling was performed exclusively after the peak T cell response.

Using immunoSEQ multiplex PCR, the repertoire was profiled, and TCRdb retains in-frame clones only, with some absent. The repertoire includes about 170,000 clones, approximately 93% of them detected once, and roughly 3.9% sits in the top ten. The CDR3 loop spans 13 amino acids. Germline CDR1 is SGHAT and CDR2 is FQNNGV. V was trimmed by 0 bases and J by 6 bases, leaving 9 bases between them. The chain has TRBV11-2 and TRBJ2-7; D may be TRBD1 (6 bases). This receptor was identified in an adult in good health. The sample was peripheral blood, taken on day 0 of AZD1222 vaccination. CDR3 region: CASSLDGTTEQYF. As DNA, the CDR3 is TGTGCCAGCAGCTTAGATGGGACAACCGAGCAGTACTTC.